The clone carrying this T cell receptor beta chain was detected only a few times. Its matching antigen is unknown. Every bit of the isolated RNA underwent reverse transcription, so sequencing read expressed TCRB transcripts. Measured with immunoSEQ multiplex PCR; TCRdb has only the in-frame clones, and not every one. Of 600,000 to 750,000 clones listed, 9.5% to 15% are singletons. The sample originates from a study of beta chain features in type 1 diabetes. Findings of the study overall: Junctions at VDJ sites from type 1 diabetes patients had fewer insertions and more deletions. All four CD4+ subsets of Type 1 diabetes patients contained TCRB CDR3s that were moderately but significantly shorter. In the patient group, naive, central memory and Treg TCRB repertoires seemed more alike than in the healthy donor group. Highly expressing activated T cells could be over-counted with a cDNA template.

CDR1 is SGHRS and CDR2 is YFSETQ in the germline V gene. V was cut by 5 bases and J by 7 bases, with 18 bases left in between. The CDR3 sequence is 14 residues long. The TCR originated in a man between 25 and 39 years old with type 1 diabetes. V is TRBV5-1 and J is TRBJ1-2; weak D call: TRBD1 (6 bases). Sequenced: naive CD4+ T cells from blood. The CDR3 sequence: CASRTNRDSPGYTF. CDR3 bases: TGCGCCAGCAGAACGAACAGGGATTCTCCTGGCTACACCTTC.